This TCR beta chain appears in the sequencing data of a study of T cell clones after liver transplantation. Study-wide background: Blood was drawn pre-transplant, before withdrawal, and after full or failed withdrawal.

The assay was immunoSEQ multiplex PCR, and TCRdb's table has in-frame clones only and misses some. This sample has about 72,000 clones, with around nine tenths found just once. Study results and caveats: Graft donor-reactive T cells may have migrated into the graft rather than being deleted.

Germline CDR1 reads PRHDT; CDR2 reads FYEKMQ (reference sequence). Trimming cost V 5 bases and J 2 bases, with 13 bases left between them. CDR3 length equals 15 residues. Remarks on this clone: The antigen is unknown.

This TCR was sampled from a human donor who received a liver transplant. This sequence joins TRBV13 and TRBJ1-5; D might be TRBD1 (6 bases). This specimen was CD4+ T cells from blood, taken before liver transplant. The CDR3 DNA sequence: TGTGCCAGCAGCCTCCGGAGGGGGGGCAATCAGCCCCAGCATTTT. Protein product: CASSLRRGGNQPQHF. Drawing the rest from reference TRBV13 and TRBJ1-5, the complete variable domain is AAGVIQSPRHLIKEKRETATLKCYPIPRHDTVYWYQQGPGQDPQFLISFYEKMQSDKGSIPDRFSAQQFSDYHSELNMSSLELGDSALYFCASSLRRGGNQPQHFGDGTRLSIL.